This TCR beta chain was captured by sequencing in a study of OX40 agonist ivuxolimab in advanced cancers. TCRdb keeps only in-frame clones here, not all; method: immunoSEQ multiplex PCR. The sample includes some 150,000 clones, less than 95% of them seen just once. The source material was CD4+ or CD8+ T cells sorted from blood, sampled in a trial of the OX40 agonist ivuxolimab. This sequence was found in an adult with an advanced solid tumor such as melanoma, head and neck, liver or kidney cancer.

This CDR3 reads CASSYSDRGDTQYF. The CDR3 DNA sequence: TGTGCCAGCAGTTACTCTGACAGGGGAGATACGCAGTATTTT. The V call is TRBV6-5, the J call TRBJ2-3, with TRBD1 identical over 8 bases. This CDR3 is 14 amino acids long. V was clipped by 0 bases and J by 5 bases; unmatched bases: 1. Germline V gene data show CDR1 as MNHEY and CDR2 as SVGAGI.